This TCR beta chain was found in a study of T cells in Graves' hyperthyroidism and ophthalmopathy. Whole-study findings and limits: Expanded thyroid clonotypes (above 0.001) were mostly also found in blood.

Authors of the study amplified TCR beta CDR3 regions from RNA transcripts. The primer set for the first-round RT-PCR of the TCR CDR3 was HTBI. TCRdb analysed the multiplex PCR reads with MiXCR anew, one entry per CDR3 protein. The table has around 300,000 distinct CDR3 sequences, approximately 15% seen once. The patients, who ranged from 18 to 65 in age, presented with newly diagnosed hyperthyroidism lasting under 2 months. Patients were excluded for uncontrolled infection, other autoimmune disease, pregnancy or lactation. Isolation of PBMCs was performed on 8.5 to 10 ml fresh peripheral blood. A few counts support this clonotype. The target antigen is unknown. This TCR derives from a woman aged 25 to 39 with Graves' hyperthyroidism. The sample was blood.

The CDR3 DNA follows: TGTGCCAGCAGCCCAAGCTTTGGGACGGCCTATGGCTACACCTTC. Amino acid sequence: CASSPSFGTAYGYTF. The chain is built from TRBV3-1 and TRBJ1-2, with D possibly matching TRBD1 (5 bases). The V gene's germline CDR1 is LGHDT and CDR2 YNNKEL (reference sequence). The CDR3 runs to 15 residues. Trimming removed 4 bases from V and 4 bases from J, with 16 bases in between.